Listed here are 31 T cell receptor beta chains from one sample, sequenced in a study of cytomegalovirus exposure and HLA in healthy donors. The primer mix had 60 Vbeta and 13 Jbeta primers. Some clones are missing from TCRdb's copy, which holds only in-frame ones; the method was immunoSEQ multiplex PCR. The sample consists of 160,000 or so clones, approximately 86% of them appearing once. Sequencing input: PBMCs. The receptors here all came from a woman between 50 and 59 years old in good health and CMV-seropositive.

V usage is TRBV18 and J usage is TRBJ1-2; 7 bases align to TRBD1. This CDR3 has 14 residues. V lost 1 base and J lost 6; bases outside the gene matches: 5. Germline V CDR1 and CDR2: KGHSH, LQKENI. The CDR3 coding sequence is TGTGCCAGCTCACCACGGGACAGTCCACATGGCTACACCTTC. This translates into CASSPRDSPHGYTF.

This clone was seen more than once but under ten times. CDR3 coding DNA: TGCGCCAGCAGCCAAACAGGACAGGGGATCGGGGAGCAGTACTTC. Residues: CASSQTGQGIGEQYF. The chain combines TRBV4-1 with TRBJ2-7, with 9 bases that match TRBD1. V gave up 2 bases and J gave up 7 bases; unmatched junction bases: 9. Germline CDR1 is MGHRA and CDR2 is YSYEKL. The CDR3 is 15 residues long.

J is TRBJ1-2 and V is TRBV9, with D unresolved. Trimming shortened V by 4 bases and J by 7 bases, and 14 bases separated the two germline ends. The CDR3 is 13 amino acids. CDR1 and CDR2 from the germline V gene are SGDLS and YYNGEE. DNA of the CDR3: TGTGCCAGCAGCAGAGGCGGTATGGGTGGCTACACCTTC. Residues: CASSRGGMGGYTF.

The count of this clone is one. The chain has TRBV6-5 and TRBJ2-7, with D possibly being TRBD1 (5 bases). Looked up from germline, CDR1 is MNHEY and CDR2 is SVGAGI. V was shortened by 6 bases and J by 4 bases, with 13 bases between the two germline ends. The CDR3 extends over 13 amino acids. The CDR3 here is CASRPLGAYEQYF. CDR3 DNA: TGTGCCAGCAGACCACTTGGGGCTTACGAGCAGTACTTC.

The chain carries TRBV19 and TRBJ2-7, with a weak D call TRBD1 (5 bases). Germline V CDR1 and CDR2: LNHDA, SQIVND (reference sequence). The V gene lost 6 bases and the J gene lost 7 bases, with 16 bases spanning the gap. The CDR3 is made up of 13 amino acids. CDR3 DNA sequence: TGTGCCAGTAGACATACAGGCGGCCAAGAGCAGTACTTC. It codes for CASRHTGGQEQYF.

V and J are TRBV5-6 and TRBJ2-7; D unresolved. Germline V gives CDR1 SGHDT, CDR2 YYEEEE. This CDR3 is built from 15 residues. The V and J ends lost 1 base and 0 bases respectively, with 11 bases between them. CDR3 residues: CASSLRRGLSYEQYF. CDR3 DNA sequence: TGTGCCAGCAGCTTGCGTCGTGGGCTCTCCTACGAGCAGTACTTC.

This clone was picked up one time. This chain links TRBV5-1 with TRBJ2-5; a possible D gene is TRBD1 (5 bases). The J call may be incorrect, as the DNA end agrees better with TRBJ2-7. Germline V gene sequence: CDR1 SGHRS, CDR2 YFSETQ. The length of the CDR3 is 12 residues. The CDR3 coding sequence is TGCGCCAGCAGCAGAGACAGCTACGAGCAGTACTTC. Translating it yields CASSRDSYEQYF.

This chain joins TRBV5-4 and TRBJ2-2, with D possibly TRBD2 on 7 matching bases. Per the germline V gene, CDR1 is SGHNT and CDR2 is YYREEE (reference sequence). Trimming removed 4 bases at V and 2 bases at J, with 21 bases between. The CDR3 sequence is 18 residues long. CDR3 loop: CASSRKRGGDYNTGELFF. CDR3 bases: TGTGCCAGCAGCCGGAAAAGGGGGGGGGATTACAACACCGGGGAGCTGTTTTTT.

In this sample, this clone turned up a few times. The chain uses TRBV5-6 and TRBJ1-5; D may be TRBD1 (5 bases). The CDR3 spans 15 residues. Germline V gene lookup returns CDR1 SGHDT and CDR2 YYEEEE. The V end lost 3 bases, the J end lost 5 bases, and 15 bases lay between the germline ends. The CDR3 is CASSSGGGSYQPQHF. CDR3 sequence (DNA): TGTGCCAGCAGCTCGGGCGGGGGGAGTTATCAGCCCCAGCATTTT.

V and J are TRBV19 and TRBJ1-1; 8 bases map to TRBD1. The CDR3 spans 13 residues. The V gene's germline CDR1 is LNHDA and CDR2 SQIVND (reference sequence). Trimming at V came to 1 base and at J to 11 bases, leaving 6 bases not matched to a gene. The CDR3 DNA sequence: TGTGCCAGTAGTATAGGGACAGGGAAAGTGGCTTTCTTT. Translated, it gives CASSIGTGKVAFF. The complete variable domain, with remaining parts taken from reference TRBV19 and TRBJ1-1, reads DGGITQSPKYLFRKEGQNVTLSCEQNLNHDAMYWYRQDPGQGLRLIYYSQIVNDFQKGDIAEGYSVSREKKESFPLTVTSAQKNPTAFYLCASSIGTGKVAFFGQGTRLTVV.

The gene calls are TRBV13 and TRBJ1-4; D is unresolved. The CDR3 spans 14 residues. In germline, CDR1 is PRHDT, CDR2 FYEKMQ (reference sequence). Between the trimmed V and J ends, which lost 0 bases and 10 bases, there was a span of 12 bases. CDR3 nucleotides: TGTGCCAGCAGCTTAGGCCTAGCCCGCGGAAAACTGTTTTTT. Amino acid sequence: CASSLGLARGKLFF.

The chain recombines TRBV6-6 with TRBJ2-7; no clear D. The V end was cut by 5 bases, the J end by 7 bases, with 9 bases between. The CDR3 covers 11 residues. The germline V gene encodes CDR1 MNHNY and CDR2 SVGAGI (reference sequence). The CDR3, as DNA: TGTGCCAGCAGTGAAAACTGGGAGCAGTACTTC. Translation gives CASSENWEQYF.

A few counts support this clone. The chain joins TRBV5-6 to TRBJ2-2, with a possible D match to TRBD1 (5 bases). Deletions cut 3 bases from V and 5 bases from J, with 17 bases between. CDR3 length: 16 amino acids. Germline V CDR1 and CDR2: SGHDT, YYEEEE. This CDR3 is CASSSAGQGWTGELFF. For the CDR3, the DNA is TGTGCCAGCAGCTCGGCCGGCCAGGGCTGGACCGGGGAGCTGTTTTTT.

The V call is TRBV7-2, the J call TRBJ2-1, with 9 bases that match TRBD2. With 5 bases clipped from V and 4 bases from J, the junction kept 9 bases outside the gene matches. Germline CDR1 SGHTA, CDR2 FQGNSA. The CDR3 spans 16 residues. The CDR3 DNA follows: TGTGCCAGCAGCCACCTGACTAGCGGACCGTACAATGAGCAGTTCTTC. Translating it yields CASSHLTSGPYNEQFF.

V usage is TRBV6-5 and J usage is TRBJ1-6; TRBD1 matches at 10 bases. There are 15 residues in the CDR3. CDR1 and CDR2 (germline): MNHEY, SVGAGI. The V segment lost 5 bases and the J segment 8 bases; nucleotides outside the gene matches: 6. The CDR3 sequence: CASSPWTGGDSPLHF. DNA for the CDR3: TGTGCCAGCAGTCCGTGGACAGGGGGTGATTCACCCCTCCACTTT.

V is TRBV7-2 and J is TRBJ2-1, with TRBD1 identical over 8 bases. Germline CDR1 is SGHTA and CDR2 is FQGNSA. Losses at the gene ends were 3 bases for V and 4 bases for J; bases not matched to a gene: 8. The CDR3 spans 16 residues. CDR3 sequence reads: CASSFLTGAGYNEQFF. As DNA, the CDR3 is TGTGCCAGCAGCTTTCTGACAGGGGCGGGTTACAATGAGCAGTTCTTC.

This chain joins TRBV12-5 and TRBJ2-7; TRBD2 might be the D (5 bases). Trimming removed 5 bases at V and 2 bases at J, with 10 bases between. Germline loops: CDR1 LGHNT, CDR2 FRNRAP. The CDR3 is made up of 13 amino acids. The chain's CDR3 is CASGLGITYEQYF. The CDR3 DNA reads as TGTGCTAGTGGTCTCGGGATTACCTACGAGCAGTACTTC.

J is TRBJ2-1 and V is TRBV7-2; no clear D gene. The CDR3 covers 14 residues. Germline CDR1 and CDR2: SGHTA and FQGNSA. Deletions cut 2 bases from V and 2 bases from J, with 7 bases between. CDR3 loop: CASSLTAAYNEQFF. For the CDR3, the DNA is TGTGCCAGCAGCTTAACAGCCGCCTACAATGAGCAGTTCTTC.

The chain has TRBV9 and TRBJ2-7; 10 bases fit TRBD2. Germline V gene sequence: CDR1 SGDLS, CDR2 YYNGEE. The CDR3 length is 14 residues. The V and J ends lost 3 bases and 4 bases, in that order; junction bases with no gene match: 4. In DNA form, the CDR3 reads TGTGCCAGCAGCGCCGCTAGCGGGGGTTACGAGCAGTACTTC. Its protein is CASSAASGGYEQYF.

The chain employs TRBV30 and TRBJ1-3; D call uncertain. Germline CDR1 GTSNPN, CDR2 SVGIG (reference sequence). Trimming shortened V by 2 bases and J by 0 bases, and 14 bases separated the two germline ends. The CDR3 totals 16 residues. Written as DNA, the CDR3 is TGTGCCTGGAGTATCCCCCACTTGAGCTCTGGAAACACCATATATTTT. It specifies CAWSIPHLSSGNTIYF. The full variable domain, rest sourced from reference TRBV30 and TRBJ1-3, is SQTIHQWPATLVQPVGSPLSLECTVEGTSNPNLYWYRQAAGRGLQLLFYSVGIGQISSEVPQNLSASRPQDRQFILSSKKLLLSDSGFYLCAWSIPHLSSGNTIYFGEGSWLTVV.

V and J are TRBV15 and TRBJ2-6; D ambiguous. Looked up from germline, CDR1 is LNHNV and CDR2 is YYDKDF (reference sequence). Trimming took off 9 bases at V and 4 bases at J, with 10 bases between the two ends. The CDR3 has 13 amino acids. In nucleotides, the CDR3 is TGTGCCACGAGAACGAGCGGGGCCAACGTCCTGACTTTC. Protein: CATRTSGANVLTF.

V usage is TRBV6-6 and J usage is TRBJ2-4; D may be TRBD1 (6 bases). The germline gives CDR1 MNHNY, CDR2 SVGAGI (reference sequence). V was shortened by 4 bases and J by 4 bases, with 8 bases between the two germline ends. This CDR3 spans 13 amino acids. Here the CDR3 reads CASSLDSKNIQYF. The CDR3 coding sequence is TGTGCCAGCAGTTTGGACAGTAAAAACATTCAGTACTTC.

The chain recombines TRBV5-4 with TRBJ2-3; TRBD2 matches 9 bases. CDR1 and CDR2 from the germline V gene are SGHNT and YYREEE (reference sequence). This CDR3 contains 14 residues. V trimming: 5 bases; J trimming: 6 bases; junction bases outside the gene matches: 7. DNA of the CDR3: TGTGCCAGCAGAAATCTAGCGGGGAGGGATACGCAGTATTTT. Translation: CASRNLAGRDTQYF.

The chain carries TRBV10-3 and TRBJ2-7, with 10 bases matching TRBD1. The germline gives CDR1 ENHRY, CDR2 SYGVKD. CDR3 length: 13 residues. Trimming took 11 bases from V and 7 from J; bases not matched to a gene: 11. The DNA of the CDR3 is TGTGCCGGCGGGGGACAGGGGAGGGGTGAGCAGTACTTC. Its translation is CAGGGQGRGEQYF.

The chain couples TRBV5-4 to TRBJ1-2; D unclear. Between the trimmed V and J ends, which lost 0 bases and 6 bases, there was a span of 6 bases. The V gene's germline CDR1 is SGHNT and CDR2 YYREEE (reference sequence). This CDR3 contains 12 residues. CDR3 protein: CASSLARNGYTF. CDR3 coding DNA: TGTGCCAGCAGCTTGGCCAGGAATGGCTACACCTTC.

V gene TRBV10-3 combines with J gene TRBJ1-1; D unclear. The CDR3 is made up of 11 amino acids. Germline V gives CDR1 ENHRY, CDR2 SYGVKD. Trimming took 10 bases from V and 6 from J, leaving 12 bases between them. CDR3 sequence: CATSNGAEAFF. The CDR3 bases are TGTGCCACCTCAAACGGGGCTGAAGCTTTCTTT.

A single count supports this clone. The chain couples TRBV18 to TRBJ2-2; the D is unclear. The CDR3 contains 13 residues. The V gene's germline CDR1 is KGHSH and CDR2 LQKENI. The V end was cut by 3 bases, the J end by 4 bases, with 6 bases between. The CDR3 is CASSPAATGELFF. DNA of the CDR3: TGTGCCAGCTCACCGGCGGCCACCGGGGAGCTGTTTTTT.

V is TRBV19 and J is TRBJ1-2; 8 bases are shared with TRBD1. V shed 4 bases, J shed 4 bases, and the junction held 11 bases outside the gene matches. The CDR3 loop spans 16 amino acids. From germline, CDR1 is LNHDA and CDR2 SQIVND (reference sequence). As DNA, the CDR3 is TGTGCCAGTAGTAGTCTGAGGACAGGGCTATCCTATGGCTACACCTTC. This translates into CASSSLRTGLSYGYTF.

This clone is a singleton in its sample. This chain connects TRBV18 to TRBJ2-7; 7 positions agree with TRBD1. Per the germline V gene, CDR1 is KGHSH and CDR2 is LQKENI. This CDR3 spans 13 amino acids. V lost 4 bases and J lost 6; bases outside the gene matches: 6. The CDR3 DNA reads as TGTGCCAGCTCACGGGACAGATCCACCGAGCAGTACTTC. It codes for CASSRDRSTEQYF.

This clone was recorded a few times. V usage is TRBV6-6 and J usage is TRBJ1-1, with 11 nucleotides matching TRBD1. Unmatched junction bases numbered 6, after V lost 5 bases and J lost 4 bases. CDR1 is MNHNY and CDR2 is SVGAGI in the germline V gene (reference sequence). The CDR3 is made up of 15 amino acids. The CDR3 coding sequence is TGTGCCAGCAGTCCGCCGGGACAGGGGGGCACTGAAGCTTTCTTT. This gives the protein CASSPPGQGGTEAFF.

The chain couples TRBV30 to TRBJ1-1, with D possibly matching TRBD1 (5 bases). V lost 3 bases to trimming and J lost 4 bases, with 15 bases between them. Looked up from germline, CDR1 is GTSNPN and CDR2 is SVGIG (reference sequence). The CDR3 has 14 residues. CDR3 in DNA: TGTGCCTGGAGCCAGGACATACAGCGCACTGAAGCTTTCTTT. Translating gives CAWSQDIQRTEAFF.